The clone carrying this T cell receptor (beta chain) was seen ten or more times. These data belong to a study of identical twins. TCRdb reprocessed the 5' RACE reads via MiXCR and lists one record per CDR3 protein. The sample lists fewer than 800,000 distinct CDR3 sequences, less than 9% occurring once. Trimming took 3 bases from V and 8 from J, leaving 16 bases between them. Looked up from germline, CDR1 is LNHNV and CDR2 is YYDKDF (reference sequence). The CDR3 covers 14 residues. The sample was also reused in another study, on yellow fever vaccine responses in identical twins.

The rearrangement joins TRBV15 to TRBJ1-1, with a weak D call TRBD1 (5 bases). The origin of this receptor is a woman in her late teens or twenties in good health. The sample was PBMCs. The CDR3 DNA reads TGTGCCACCAGCAGTGGGGCCTTGGTGGGGGAAGCTTTCTTT. Protein product: CATSSGALVGEAFF. The whole variable domain, filled in from reference TRBV15 and TRBJ1-1, reads DAMVIQNPRYQVTQFGKPVTLSCSQTLNHNVMYWYQQKSSQAPKLLFHYYDKDFNNEADTPDNFQSRRPNTSFCFLDIRSPGLGDTAMYLCATSSGALVGEAFFGQGTRLTVV.